A selection of T cell receptor beta chains follows, all from one sample in a study of identical twins. TCRdb reprocessed the 5' RACE reads via MiXCR and lists one record per CDR3 protein. The sample has 510,000 or so distinct CDR3 sequences; roughly 15% are singletons. In addition, the sample was reused for a study of yellow fever vaccine responses in identical twins.

Input material: CD4+ T cells sorted from blood. All receptors come from a woman younger than 30 in good health. The CDR3 runs from the conserved cysteine through the conserved F or W. The D gene is left open where the match is weak. Size values are once, few and many counts, or a class for expanded clones, and some rows have none.

TRBV28	TRBJ2-2	few	NA	TGTGCCAGCAGTTTTAGTCAGGGCGTCACCGGGGAGCTGTTTTTT	CASSFSQGVTGELFF
TRBV6-1	TRBJ2-3	NA	TRBD1	TGTGCCAGCAGGGACAGGGGACTCACAGATACGCAGTATTTT	CASRDRGLTDTQYF
TRBV7-9	TRBJ2-1	few	NA	TGTGCCAGCAGCCGTATGACTCCGGCCTACAATGAGCAGTTCTTC	CASSRMTPAYNEQFF
TRBV29-1	TRBJ1-2	NA	NA	TGCAGCGTTTCCCTCGGAGGAGGGGCTGGGAGCGGCTACACCTTC	CSVSLGGGAGSGYTF
TRBV20-1	TRBJ2-3	NA	NA	TGCAGTGCTACACCGGACACAGATACGCAGTATTTT	CSATPDTDTQYF
TRBV20-1	TRBJ1-5	NA	NA	TGCAGTGCTAGAGAAGGGTATAGCAATCAGCCCCAGCATTTT	CSAREGYSNQPQHF
TRBV7-9	TRBJ2-1	few	NA	TGTGCCAGCAGCATTGGGCTCCCTTACAATGAGCAGTTCTTC	CASSIGLPYNEQFF
TRBV2	TRBJ2-7	NA	NA	TGTGCCAGCAGTGATATCCCACTATCCTACGAGCAGTACTTC	CASSDIPLSYEQYF
TRBV5-1	TRBJ1-1	NA	TRBD1	TGCGCCAGCTTCGGACAGGGGGCTGGCACTGAAGCTTTCTTT	CASFGQGAGTEAFF
TRBV2	TRBJ1-1	NA	NA	TGTGCCAGCAGTGATGAGACTGAAGCTTTCTTT	CASSDETEAFF
TRBV12-3/TRBV12-4	TRBJ2-7	many	TRBD2	TGTGCCAGCAGTTTAGCGGGAAAGACTAGCGGGGCCTTCTACGAGCAGTACTTC	CASSLAGKTSGAFYEQYF
TRBV20-1	TRBJ2-2	NA	TRBD2	TGCAGTGCTGAGGGCAGGGGACTAGCGGGGACCGGGGAGCTGTTTTTT	CSAEGRGLAGTGELFF
TRBV29-1	TRBJ2-7	few	NA	TGCAGCGTTGAAGACCGCCGGGTGGGAAGAACCTACGAGCAGTACTTC	CSVEDRRVGRTYEQYF
TRBV5-1	TRBJ1-4	few	NA	TGCGCCAGCAGCCGGGTTGGTGGGGTCGGTGAAAAACTGTTTTTT	CASSRVGGVGEKLFF
TRBV5-1	TRBJ2-2	few	TRBD2	TGCGCCAGCAGCCCAACTATACTAGCGGGAGGTTCGGAGCTGTTTTTT	CASSPTILAGGSELFF
TRBV12-3/TRBV12-4	TRBJ1-1	many	NA	TGTGCCAGCAGTTTAGTGCCGAACACTGAAGCTTTCTTT	CASSLVPNTEAFF
TRBV9	TRBJ2-5	few	NA	TGTGCCAGCAGCGTAGAAAGCGGGCAGGGTTATGAGACCCAGTACTTC	CASSVESGQGYETQYF
TRBV12-3/TRBV12-4	TRBJ1-1	many	NA	TGTGCCAGCAGTTTAGCGCAGGGAGCTGCTGAAGCTTTCTTT	CASSLAQGAAEAFF
TRBV20-1	TRBJ2-3	NA	TRBD1	TGCAGTGCTAGTTCACCGGGACAGGCCACAGATACGCAGTATTTT	CSASSPGQATDTQYF
TRBV11-1	TRBJ2-5	few	TRBD2	TGTGCCAGCAGCCCGGGACTAGCGGGAGGGAGGAACCAAGAGACCCAGTACTTC	CASSPGLAGGRNQETQYF
TRBV6-1	TRBJ1-6	NA	NA	TGTGCCAGCAAATCAGGGAGCTCCTATAATTCACCCCTCCACTTT	CASKSGSSYNSPLHF
TRBV20-1	TRBJ2-1	NA	TRBD2	TGCAGTGCCAACCGACTAGCGGGACGAGGCTCCTACAATGAGCAGTTCTTC	CSANRLAGRGSYNEQFF
TRBV7-3	TRBJ1-6	few	NA	TGTGCCAGCAGCTTATCAGGGAATAATTCACCCCTCCACTTT	CASSLSGNNSPLHF
TRBV2	TRBJ2-7	few	NA	TGTGCCAGCAGGGACTTCTACGAGCAGTACTTC	CASRDFYEQYF
TRBV29-1	TRBJ1-1	few	TRBD1	TGCAGCGTTCCGGGACAGGGACGGACTGAAGCTTTCTTT	CSVPGQGRTEAFF
TRBV5-1	TRBJ2-5	few	TRBD1	TGCGCCAGCAGTCGAACAGGGGTAGAGACCCAGTACTTC	CASSRTGVETQYF
TRBV6-1	TRBJ2-7	NA	NA	TGTGCCAGCAGTCCGAACTGGGACATGAGCTACGAGCAGTACTTC	CASSPNWDMSYEQYF
TRBV12-3/TRBV12-4	TRBJ1-2	NA	NA	TGTGCCAGCAGTTTAGGGCGGCACTATGGCTACACCTTC	CASSLGRHYGYTF
TRBV12-3/TRBV12-4	TRBJ2-1	NA	NA	TGTGCCAGCAGTTTAGAGGCTTGGGAGCAGTTCTTC	CASSLEAWEQFF
TRBV20-1	TRBJ2-3	few	NA	TGCAGTGCTAGTACTGGGATGAGCACAGATACGCAGTATTTT	CSASTGMSTDTQYF
TRBV5-1	TRBJ2-1	NA	TRBD1	TGCGCCAGCAGCTTGGCCTACTCGACAGGGCTGATGTTCTTC	CASSLAYSTGLMFF
TRBV20-1	TRBJ1-2	few	TRBD1	TGCAGTGCTAGCGACAGGGAGAACTATGGCTACACCTTC	CSASDRENYGYTF
TRBV7-9	TRBJ1-2	few	TRBD1	TGTGCCAGCAGCTTAGGGTCCCAAAACAGGGGCTATGGCTACACCTTC	CASSLGSQNRGYGYTF
TRBV12-3/TRBV12-4	TRBJ2-7	NA	TRBD2	TGTGCCAGCAGTTTCGGGACTACTGGCGAGCAGTACTTC	CASSFGTTGEQYF